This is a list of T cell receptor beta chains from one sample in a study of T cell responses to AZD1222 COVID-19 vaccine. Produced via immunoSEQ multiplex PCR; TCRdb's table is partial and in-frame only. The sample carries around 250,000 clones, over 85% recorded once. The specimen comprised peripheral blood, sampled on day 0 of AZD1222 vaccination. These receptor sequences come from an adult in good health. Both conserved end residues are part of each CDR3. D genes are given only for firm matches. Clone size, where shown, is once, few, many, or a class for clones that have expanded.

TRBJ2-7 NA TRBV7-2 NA CASSPMTGSYEQYF
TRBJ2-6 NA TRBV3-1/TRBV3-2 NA CASSQETGANVLTF
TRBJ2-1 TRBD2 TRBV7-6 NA CASSRPSGTYNEQFF
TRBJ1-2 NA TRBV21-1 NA CASSKVEGDRPNYGYTF
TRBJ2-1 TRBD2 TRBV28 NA CASSPSGGGGNEQFF
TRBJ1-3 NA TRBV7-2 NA CASSSSSGNTIYF
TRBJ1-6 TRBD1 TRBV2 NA CASTGQGSSPLHF
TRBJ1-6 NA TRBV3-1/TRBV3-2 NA CASSPGGPLHF
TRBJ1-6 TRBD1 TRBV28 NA CASSSRDRGYSPLHF
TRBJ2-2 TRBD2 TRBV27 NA CASSASGATGELFF
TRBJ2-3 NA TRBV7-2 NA CASSLRITTDTQYF
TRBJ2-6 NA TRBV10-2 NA CASSELAASGANVLTF
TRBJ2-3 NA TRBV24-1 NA CATSDPDTQYF
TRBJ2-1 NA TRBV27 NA CASSLWKSYNEQFF
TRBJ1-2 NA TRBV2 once CASIGGYYGYTF
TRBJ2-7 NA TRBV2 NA CASSSLRTQNEQYF
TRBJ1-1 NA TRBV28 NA CASSQGRITEAFF
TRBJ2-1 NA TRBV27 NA CASRSTGLRGEQFF
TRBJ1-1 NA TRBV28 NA CASSSPGGYTEAFF
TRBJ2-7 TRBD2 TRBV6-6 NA CASSRDYSYEQYF